The rows below give T cell receptor beta chains drawn from one sample of a study of blood T cell repertoires in COVID-19. Assay: immunoSEQ multiplex PCR; the TCRdb copy retains only in-frame clones and omits some. The table includes about 400,000 clones, around 89% detected once. Sequenced input: PBMCs or T cells enriched from blood (not recorded which). These receptor sequences come from a woman aged 25 to 39 with acute COVID-19. CDR3s include the opening cysteine and the closing phenylalanine or tryptophan. Size tells how often a clone was seen (once, few, many) or the class of an expanded clone, and some rows leave it out.

TRBV6-2/TRBV6-3	TRBJ2-3	18	.	CASSYSRTSGGGTDTQYF
TRBV7-9	TRBJ1-2	15	.	CASSLDRGLVYGYTF
TRBV3-1/TRBV3-2	TRBJ1-4	16	.	CASSPYTGTGPEKLFF
TRBV4-1	TRBJ2-1	15	few	CASSLLRNEYNEQFF
TRBV6-2/TRBV6-3	TRBJ1-2	13	once	CASSYGAPYGYTF
TRBV4-1	TRBJ2-1	15	.	CASSPQGLEDNEQFF
TRBV29-1	TRBJ1-2	14	once	CSVAGTDTNYGYTF
TRBV5-1	TRBJ1-4	15	.	CASSERSGRNEKLFF
TRBV7-9	TRBJ1-3	18	.	CASRVNYGKGGTGNTIYF
TRBV27	TRBJ1-2	14	.	CASSFAGGAGGYTF
TRBV11-3	TRBJ2-2	13	.	CASQTGVTGELFF
TRBV4-2	TRBJ2-2	17	.	CASSPRLVATDAGELFF
TRBV9	TRBJ1-6	16	.	CASSLTRDTYNSPLHF
TRBV2	TRBJ2-7	12	.	CASRTSGDEQYF
TRBV7-9	TRBJ2-2	16	.	CASSLGWAPITGELFF
TRBV5-1	TRBJ1-4	16	once	CASSPGTGQTNEKLFF
TRBV5-6	TRBJ1-1	13	few	CASSLRGRAEAFF
TRBV6-6	TRBJ2-7	13	.	CASSAVGAYEQYF
TRBV18	TRBJ1-5	14	.	CASSPTGNDQPQHF
TRBV10-1	TRBJ1-2	13	.	CASSERENYGYTF
TRBV9	TRBJ1-1	17	.	CASSTPVTERLNTEAFF
TRBV24-1	TRBJ2-2	15	few	CATSGPTGAGGELFF
TRBV20-1	TRBJ1-2	13	few	CSASSGEGYGYTF
TRBV2	TRBJ2-2	17	.	CASSSLAGGQVAGELFF
TRBV6-2/TRBV6-3	TRBJ2-3	12	.	CASSLFRDTQYF
TRBV11-1	TRBJ2-1	14	.	CASSPGQGDNEQFF
TRBV6-2/TRBV6-3	TRBJ1-2	14	.	CASSYMTGSYGYTF
TRBV5-1	TRBJ2-5	14	.	CASSSLTGEETQYF
TRBV23-1	TRBJ1-1	15	.	CASSHPTGGQTEAFF
TRBV7-9	TRBJ1-2	13	.	CASTQDRDYGYTF
TRBV2	TRBJ1-1	14	.	CASSEQGGNTEAFF
TRBV5-5	TRBJ1-2	16	once	CASSLRRTGGYYGYTF
TRBV5-1	TRBJ2-3	17	.	CASSFYAGTSGADTQYF
TRBV4-1	TRBJ1-1	15	.	CASSQEGQMNTEAFF
TRBV29-1	TRBJ1-1	13	.	CSVDSEANTEAFF
TRBV4-2	TRBJ1-5	16	.	CASSQELGARNQPQHF
TRBV18	TRBJ1-6	14	.	CASSQGQGRPPLHF
TRBV6-1	TRBJ1-3	15	.	CASSEDRGHGNTIYF
TRBV1	TRBJ2-5	17	.	CTSSQDLAGGLQETQYF
TRBV2	TRBJ2-3	13	.	CASSGTGADTQYF
TRBV5-5	TRBJ1-3	16	.	CASSLALTVSGNTIYF
TRBV2	TRBJ2-7	15	.	CASTQGDGQIYEQYF
TRBV5-4	TRBJ1-2	16	.	CASSIFLGQGNYGYTF
TRBV2	TRBJ2-7	11	.	CASSEPYEQYF
TRBV5-5	TRBJ1-6	16	.	CASSLKAGANNSPLHF
TRBV2	TRBJ2-7	14	.	CASIRREPNYEQYF
TRBV3-1/TRBV3-2	TRBJ1-2	17	.	CASSPHRPRGVNYGYTF
TRBV24-1	TRBJ1-4	15	.	CATSNSGGTNEKLFF
TRBV5-1	TRBJ2-7	14	.	CASSSPGQVYEQYF
TRBV19	TRBJ1-1	14	.	CASSNLGTNTEAFF
TRBV13	TRBJ2-1	16	.	CASSLDGTGTYNEQFF
TRBV20-1	TRBJ2-7	14	.	CSASAWTPAYEQYF
TRBV12-3/TRBV12-4	TRBJ2-7	13	.	CASSSRLAYEQYF
TRBV5-1	TRBJ2-7	13	.	CASSSGQTYEQYF
TRBV6-1	TRBJ1-6	14	once	CASSEGTENSPLHF
TRBV29-1	TRBJ2-1	15	.	CSVVRSRPSGNEQFF
TRBV27	TRBJ2-7	15	.	CASSWDRVLFTEQYF